This TCR beta chain derives from a study of T-cell memory formation after mild COVID-19. Study observations and caveats: Memory from before infection featured some responding clones, which suggests cross-reactive memory joined. Contracting clones localized mainly to CM and EM when CD4+ and mainly to EMRA when CD8+.

V lost 7 bases, J lost 7 bases, and 10 bases lay in between. Germline lookup yields CDR1 SEHNR and CDR2 FQNEAQ (reference sequence). CDR3 length: 12 amino acids. With constant-segment primers, 5'RACE yielded cDNA libraries of TCR alpha and TCR beta that carried sample barcodes and UMIs. TCRdb called the 5' RACE reads again in MiXCR, with one record for every CDR3 protein. This table holds more than 400,000 distinct CDR3 sequences, approximately 18% found once. The table lists this clonotype with a few counts. Its antigen is undetermined. This TCR came from an adult woman who had mild COVID-19 (a few samples of this study predate the infection). Cell type and time point are not known. The sequenced material came from PBMCs or a T cell subset sorted from them (not recorded which). V and J are TRBV7-9 and TRBJ2-2; D gene uncertain. CDR3: CASMSVGGELFF. The CDR3 DNA is TGTGCCAGCATGTCGGTTGGCGGGGAGCTGTTTTTT.